The clone carrying this T cell receptor beta chain has a single count. Sequenced by immunoSEQ multiplex PCR; TCRdb stores in-frame clones only, minus some. The table records 75,000 to 100,000 clones, 90% to 95% of them present only once. The data originate from a study of OX40 agonist ivuxolimab in advanced cancers. The wider study: Dosing consisted of intravenous ivuxolimab at 0.01 to 10 mg/kg every 2 weeks.

Unmatched junction bases numbered 3, after V lost 3 bases and J lost 6 bases. The CDR3 runs 15 residues. Germline V gene data show CDR1 as SGDLS and CDR2 as YYNGEE. This specimen consisted of CD4+ or CD8+ T cells sorted from blood, obtained in a trial of the OX40 agonist ivuxolimab. This chain links TRBV9 with TRBJ2-1; 13 nucleotides align to TRBD2. The sequence was collected from an adult with an advanced solid tumor such as melanoma, head and neck, liver or kidney cancer. CDR3 in amino acids: CASSARTSGSNEQFF. DNA of the CDR3: TGTGCCAGCAGCGCTAGGACTAGCGGGAGCAATGAGCAGTTCTTC.